This T cell receptor (beta chain) derives from a study of blood T cell repertoires in COVID-19. Original processing notes: Reference gene primer amplification in the assay estimated nucleated cell counts. Assay used: immunoSEQ multiplex PCR; TCRdb lists only in-frame clones, some missing. The DNA gave D and trimming, while V, J and clone size come from that table. The table lists roughly 120,000 clones, roughly nine tenths of them singletons, with approximately 8% in the top ten. CDR1 SGHKS and CDR2 YYEKEE come from the germline V gene (reference sequence). The V gene end was trimmed by 6 bases and the J gene end by 5 bases; junction bases not matched to a gene: 10. This CDR3 has 15 residues.

The receptor's source is a man in his 70s who had recovered from COVID-19. The sequencing input was peripheral blood. This chain uses TRBV5-5 with TRBJ1-2, with 10 bases aligning to TRBD1. This chain's CDR3 is CASNQLTGGIYGYTF. The CDR3 DNA sequence: TGTGCCAGCAACCAGCTGACAGGGGGCATATATGGCTACACCTTC.